Detailed here is one TCR beta chain. A few counts support this clonotype. What antigen it recognizes has not been identified. No much larger clone is present one base from it, and per-base qualities are unavailable. The TCR beta CDR3 regions were amplified from the RNA transcripts. The TCR CDR3 was subjected to a first round of RT-PCR using the HTBI primer set and the Qiagen OneStep RT-PCR kit. Libraries were constructed in a second round of multiplex PCR, after which size selection and purification were carried out. Paired-end sequencing of the libraries was performed with 100 bp reads on an Illumina HiSeq2000. In the paper's pipeline: SOAPnuke was used to process the raw data, removing reads that contained adapters or uncalled bases, had a mean Phred below 15, or lacked an exact match to the constant primer or identifier. COPE v1.2.5 was used to merge the high-quality paired reads, and each unique nucleotide sequence was defined as a clonotype. MiTCR v1.1 was used to align the clonotypes against IMGT TRBV, TRBD and TRBJ reference segments. The analysis was restricted to V-J combinations with a frequency above 0.0001, which together covered roughly 99% of the repertoires. The TCS score was defined as F50 (clonal expansion) divided by E x V (chaos), with BLOSUM62-based TCRdist calculated between CDR3 peptides within each V-J. Welch's t-statistics and random forest reduced some 510 V-J features to roughly 13, which were used in a naive Bayes classifier (R e1071). TCRdb cleaned the public reads at Q25 with fastp, built clones with MiXCR and kept in-frame beta chains. Every CDR3 protein is listed once, alongside the most common genes and DNA of its rows. These V and J calls originate from TCRdb's pipeline instead of the authors' own analysis. The sample has more than 300,000 distinct CDR3 sequences on record, 13% to 15% of them singletons. The top ten clonotypes cover 15% to 20% of the sample.

These data belong to a study of T cells in Graves' hyperthyroidism and ophthalmopathy (dated by TCRdb to the late 2010s). Background for the entire study: Peripheral blood was collected at initial diagnosis, before any treatment. To identify TCR V-J signatures that set the groups apart, the researchers used a discovery cohort of 100 patients, made up of some 41 with Graves' ophthalmopathy and approximately 57 with stable Graves' hyperthyroidism. Prospective prediction of ophthalmopathy was tested in an independent validation cohort consisting of some 19 hyperthyroidism patients and around 16 patients who later progressed to ophthalmopathy. According to the paper, TCR Vbeta CDR3 sequencing was carried out on over 130 peripheral blood samples, which came from fewer than 50 ophthalmopathy, approximately 78 hyperthyroidism and approximately 17 progressor patients. Once sampling was done, hyperthyroidism patients were given methimazole at a starting dose of 30 mg daily, whereas ophthalmopathy patients were given high-dose intravenous methylprednisolone. The approximately 98 discovery patients were randomly divided into training and test sets at a 7:3 ratio. Thyroid tissue and blood T-cell repertoires from over 5 Graves' hyperthyroidism patients were also compared in the study.

Broader findings and caveats from the paper: During validation, the model predicted progression to ophthalmopathy a median of around 7 months ahead of onset, with almost 71% sensitivity and 72.22% specificity. A model built on a 13 V-J signature distinguished ophthalmopathy from stable hyperthyroidism, reaching 87.88% sensitivity and about 81% specificity in cross-validation and 80%/75% in testing. Most expanded thyroid clonotypes (frequency above 0.001) were also detected in blood, a finding suggesting that blood repertoires may reflect thyroid immune responses. Sample size was not statistically predetermined, and investigators were not blinded to group allocation.

From its cysteine to its phenylalanine, the CDR3 spans 15 amino acids. Kept here is only the CDR3 DNA, which spans 45 bases and is read in frame from base 1. Cut back by 3 bases and 0 bases, the V and J ends lie 12 bases apart. CDR1 SNHLY and CDR2 FYNNEI were looked up in the germline V gene. Moderately to severely active disease, a Clinical Activity Score of at least 3, a NOSPECS grade of at least 4, and a duration under 3 months were present in ophthalmopathy patients. Any patient with an uncontrolled infection, another autoimmune disease, pregnancy or lactation was excluded. Diagnoses relied on clinical symptoms, serum thyroxine and TRAb, thyroid ultrasound and orbital computed tomography. PBMCs were separated from 8 to 10 ml of fresh peripheral blood using Ficoll-Paque density gradient centrifugation. Total RNA was extracted using Trizol reagent, and RNA quality was assessed on an Agilent 2100 Bioanalyzer.

Sequenced sample: blood. This chain is built from TRBV2 and TRBJ2-7, with the D gene not confidently named. The origin of this receptor is a woman aged 25 to 45 with Graves' ophthalmopathy. The nucleotide sequence reads TGTGCCAGCAGTGATAGGTCTACATACTCCTACGAGCAGTACTTC. This translates into CASSDRSTYSYEQYF.